This TCR beta chain was captured in a study of CD4 T cells in relation to SARS-CoV-2 and coronaviruses. The wider study: The HLA restriction of the shared crossreactive spike epitopes was mapped. Overall study results and limits: The cross-reactivity analysis covered only spike protein, not other viral proteins.

Some clones are missing from TCRdb's copy, which holds only in-frame ones; the method was immunoSEQ multiplex PCR. The data hold some 44,000 clones, with about 80% observed a single time. Fewer than 130,000 naive or memory CD4+ cells were cultured with CEF peptides for more than nine days. Concerning this clone: Its target is unknown.

Germline V gives CDR1 SNHLY, CDR2 FYNNEI. V lost 4 bases, J lost 6 bases, and 6 bases stayed unmatched. This CDR3 contains 14 residues. The receptor's source is an adult with COVID-19. V is TRBV2 and J is TRBJ1-1, with 9 bases fitting TRBD1. Specimen: naive CD4+ T cells from PBMCs, cultured in vitro. The subset denotes: naive CD4+ T cells isolated by negative enrichment. CDR3 nucleotides: TGTGCCAGCAGTGCCACAGGGGGCACCTCTGAAGCTTTCTTT. Amino acid sequence: CASSATGGTSEAFF. The whole variable domain, remainder taken from reference TRBV2 and TRBJ1-1, is EPEVTQTPSHQVTQMGQEVILRCVPISNHLYFYWYRQILGQKVEFLVSFYNNEISEKSEIFDDQFSVERPDGSNFTLKIRSTKLEDSAMYFCASSATGGTSEAFFGQGTRLTVV.